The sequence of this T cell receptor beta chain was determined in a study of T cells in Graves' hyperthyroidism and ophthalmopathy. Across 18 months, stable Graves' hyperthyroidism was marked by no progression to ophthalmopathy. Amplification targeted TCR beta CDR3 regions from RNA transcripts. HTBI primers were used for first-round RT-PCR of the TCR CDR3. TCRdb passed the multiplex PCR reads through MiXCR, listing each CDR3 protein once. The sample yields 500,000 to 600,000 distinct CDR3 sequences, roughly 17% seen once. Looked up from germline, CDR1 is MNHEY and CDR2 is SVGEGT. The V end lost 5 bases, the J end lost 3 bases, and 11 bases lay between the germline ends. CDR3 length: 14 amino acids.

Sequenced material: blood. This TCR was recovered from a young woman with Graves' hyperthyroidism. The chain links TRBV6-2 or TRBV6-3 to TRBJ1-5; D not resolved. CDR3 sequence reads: CASSTQELNQPQHF. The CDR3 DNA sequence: TGTGCCAGCAGTACCCAGGAGCTCAATCAGCCCCAGCATTTT.